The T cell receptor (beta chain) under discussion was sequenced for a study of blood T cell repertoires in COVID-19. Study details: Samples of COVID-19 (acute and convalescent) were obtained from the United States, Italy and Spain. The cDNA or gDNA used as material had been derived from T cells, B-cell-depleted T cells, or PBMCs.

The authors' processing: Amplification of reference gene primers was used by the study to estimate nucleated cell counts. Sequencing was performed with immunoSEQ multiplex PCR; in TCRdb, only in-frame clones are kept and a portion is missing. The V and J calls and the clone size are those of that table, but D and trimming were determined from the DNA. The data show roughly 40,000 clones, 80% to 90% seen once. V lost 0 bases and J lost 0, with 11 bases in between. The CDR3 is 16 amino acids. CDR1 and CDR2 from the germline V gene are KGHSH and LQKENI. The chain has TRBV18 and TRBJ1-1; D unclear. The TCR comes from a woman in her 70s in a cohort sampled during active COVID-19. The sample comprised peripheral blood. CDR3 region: CASSPPIYVVNTEAFF. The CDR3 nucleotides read TGTGCCAGCTCACCACCGATTTATGTAGTGAACACTGAAGCTTTCTTT.